This T cell receptor (beta chain) was captured by sequencing in a study of T-cell reconstitution after alpha-beta-depleted transplantation in children. Broader study findings: Alpha-beta T cells present about two months after transplant were reported to originate from several hundred expanded graft clones. Recipient T cells and thymic progenitors that survived gave rise to the high TCRbeta diversity observed at day 60 in some patients. One year post-transplant, T-cell counts and diversity were largely derived from T cells produced anew.

Unique molecular identifiers tagged the TCRbeta library. TCRdb re-called the PCR reads through MiXCR, storing one row per CDR3 protein. The sample lists approximately 980,000 distinct CDR3 sequences; around 30% were seen once. About this clonotype: What it binds is not known.

Looked up from germline, CDR1 is SNHLY and CDR2 is FYNNEI. The CDR3 runs to 12 residues. V shed 7 bases and J shed 0 bases, with 6 bases lying between them. The sample here was PBMCs, mostly from graft donor cells, taken 360 days after TCRalphabeta/CD19-depleted stem cell transplant. This clonotype was sampled from a boy in the first two years of life who had a stem cell transplant for SCID, so the T cells may come from the graft donor. The J gene is TRBJ2-5, the V gene TRBV2; D remains unclear. CDR3 region: CASNRYQETQYF. The CDR3 DNA is TGTGCCAGCAATAGGTACCAAGAGACCCAGTACTTC.